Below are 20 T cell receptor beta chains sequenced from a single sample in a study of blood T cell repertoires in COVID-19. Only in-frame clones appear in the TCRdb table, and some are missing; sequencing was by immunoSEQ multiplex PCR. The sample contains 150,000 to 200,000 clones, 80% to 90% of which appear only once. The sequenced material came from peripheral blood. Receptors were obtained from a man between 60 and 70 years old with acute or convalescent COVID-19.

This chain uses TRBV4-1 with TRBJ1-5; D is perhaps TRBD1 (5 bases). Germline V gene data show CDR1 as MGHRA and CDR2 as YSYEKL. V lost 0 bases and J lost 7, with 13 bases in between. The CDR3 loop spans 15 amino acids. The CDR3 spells CASSQDIGGYQPQHF. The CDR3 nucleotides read TGCGCCAGCAGCCAAGACATCGGGGGGTACCAGCCCCAGCATTTT.

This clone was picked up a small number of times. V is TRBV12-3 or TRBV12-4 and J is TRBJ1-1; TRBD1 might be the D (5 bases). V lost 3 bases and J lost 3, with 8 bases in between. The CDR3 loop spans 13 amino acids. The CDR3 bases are TGTGCCAGCAGTTTGGGGACTTACACTGAAGCTTTCTTT. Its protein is CASSLGTYTEAFF.

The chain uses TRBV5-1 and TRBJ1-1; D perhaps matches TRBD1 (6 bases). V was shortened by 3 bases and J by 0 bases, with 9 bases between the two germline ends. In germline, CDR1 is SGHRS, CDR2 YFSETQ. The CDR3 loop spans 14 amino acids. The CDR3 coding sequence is TGCGCCAGCAGCTCGGACAGAATGAACACTGAAGCTTTCTTT. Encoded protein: CASSSDRMNTEAFF.

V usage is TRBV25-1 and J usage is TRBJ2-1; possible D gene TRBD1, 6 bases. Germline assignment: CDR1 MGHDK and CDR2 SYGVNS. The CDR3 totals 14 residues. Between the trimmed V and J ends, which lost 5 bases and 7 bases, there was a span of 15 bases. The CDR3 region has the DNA TGTGCCAGCAGTAACCCCAATCAGGGGAATGAGCAGTTCTTC. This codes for CASSNPNQGNEQFF. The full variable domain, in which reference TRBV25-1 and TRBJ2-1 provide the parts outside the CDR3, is EADIYQTPRYLVIGTGKKITLECSQTMGHDKMYWYQQDPGMELHLIHYSYGVNSTEKGDLSSESTVSRIRTEHFPLTLESARPSHTSQYLCASSNPNQGNEQFFGPGTRLTVL.

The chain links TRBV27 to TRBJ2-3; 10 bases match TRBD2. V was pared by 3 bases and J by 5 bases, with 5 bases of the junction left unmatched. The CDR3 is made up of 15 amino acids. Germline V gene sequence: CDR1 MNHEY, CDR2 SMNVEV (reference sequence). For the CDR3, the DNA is TGTGCCAGCAGTTTGTCGGCTAGCGGGGGAGATACGCAGTATTTT. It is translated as CASSLSASGGDTQYF.

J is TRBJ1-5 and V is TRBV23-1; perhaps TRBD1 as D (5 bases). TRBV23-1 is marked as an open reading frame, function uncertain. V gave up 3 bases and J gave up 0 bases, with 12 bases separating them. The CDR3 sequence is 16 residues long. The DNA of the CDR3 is TGCGCCAGCAGTCAGATCCCCAGGGTTAGCAATCAGCCCCAGCATTTT. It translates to CASSQIPRVSNQPQHF.

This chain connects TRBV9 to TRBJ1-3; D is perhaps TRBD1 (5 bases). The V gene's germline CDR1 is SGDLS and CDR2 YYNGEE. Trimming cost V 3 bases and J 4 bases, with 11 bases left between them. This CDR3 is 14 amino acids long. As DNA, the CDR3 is TGTGCCAGCAGCGCCCAGGGCGCGGGAAACACCATATATTTT. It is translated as CASSAQGAGNTIYF.

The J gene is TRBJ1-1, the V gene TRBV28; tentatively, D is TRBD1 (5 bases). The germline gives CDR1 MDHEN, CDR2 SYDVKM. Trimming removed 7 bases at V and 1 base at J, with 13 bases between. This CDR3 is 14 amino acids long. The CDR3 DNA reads TGTGCCAGCACCTCGGACGGACAGAACACTGAAGCTTTCTTT. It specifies CASTSDGQNTEAFF.

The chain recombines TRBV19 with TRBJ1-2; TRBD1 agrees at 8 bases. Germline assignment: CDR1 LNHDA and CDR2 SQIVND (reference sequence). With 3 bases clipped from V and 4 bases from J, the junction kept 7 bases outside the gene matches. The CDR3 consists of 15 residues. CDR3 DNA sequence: TGTGCCAGTAGTATCGGACAGGGTGGCGGCTATGGCTACACCTTC. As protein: CASSIGQGGGYGYTF.

The CDR3 region is CASRRTPRSTEAFF. DNA for the CDR3: TGTGCCAGTAGACGGACTCCCCGAAGCACTGAAGCTTTCTTT. The V and J genes are TRBV19 and TRBJ1-1; D is ambiguous. The CDR3 consists of 14 residues. The germline V and J ends were trimmed by 6 bases and 4 bases, with 15 bases remaining between them. Germline CDR1 reads LNHDA; CDR2 reads SQIVND (reference sequence).

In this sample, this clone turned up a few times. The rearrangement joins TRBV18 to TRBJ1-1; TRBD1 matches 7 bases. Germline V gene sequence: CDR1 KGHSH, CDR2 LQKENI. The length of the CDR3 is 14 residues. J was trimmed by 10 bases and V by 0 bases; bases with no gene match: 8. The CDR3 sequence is CASSPPIPSGGAFF. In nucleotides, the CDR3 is TGTGCCAGCTCACCACCAATTCCTTCAGGGGGAGCTTTCTTT.

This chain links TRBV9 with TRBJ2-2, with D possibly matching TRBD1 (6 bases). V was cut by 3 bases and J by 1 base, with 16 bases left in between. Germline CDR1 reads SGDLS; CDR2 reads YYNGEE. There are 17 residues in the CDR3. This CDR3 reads CASSASRGGVNTGELFF. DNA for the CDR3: TGTGCCAGCAGCGCCTCCAGGGGCGGAGTGAACACCGGGGAGCTGTTTTTT.

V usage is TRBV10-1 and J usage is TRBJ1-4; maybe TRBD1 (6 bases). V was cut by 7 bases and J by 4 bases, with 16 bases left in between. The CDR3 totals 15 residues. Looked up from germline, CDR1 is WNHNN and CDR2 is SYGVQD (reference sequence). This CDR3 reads CASTGPGHHNEKLFF. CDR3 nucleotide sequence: TGCGCCAGCACGGGACCGGGACACCATAATGAAAAACTGTTTTTT.

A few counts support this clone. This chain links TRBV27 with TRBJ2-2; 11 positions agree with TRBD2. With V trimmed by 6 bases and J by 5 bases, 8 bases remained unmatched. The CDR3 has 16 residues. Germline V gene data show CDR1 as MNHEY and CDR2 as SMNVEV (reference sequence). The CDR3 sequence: CASRSRGLAETGELFF. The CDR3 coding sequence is TGTGCCAGCAGGTCGAGGGGACTAGCGGAGACCGGGGAGCTGTTTTTT.

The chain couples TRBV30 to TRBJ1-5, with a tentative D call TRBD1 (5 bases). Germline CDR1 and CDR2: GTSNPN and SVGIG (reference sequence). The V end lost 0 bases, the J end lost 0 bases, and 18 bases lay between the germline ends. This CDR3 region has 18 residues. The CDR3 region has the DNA TGTGCCTGGAGTGTTAACAGGCAGGGACTTCGTAGCAATCAGCCCCAGCATTTT. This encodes CAWSVNRQGLRSNQPQHF.

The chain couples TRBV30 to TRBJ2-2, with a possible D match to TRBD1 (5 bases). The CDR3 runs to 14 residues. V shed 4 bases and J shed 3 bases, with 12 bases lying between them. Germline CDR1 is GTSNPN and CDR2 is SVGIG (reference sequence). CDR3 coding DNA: TGTGCCTGGAAGGCAGGGCTCTACACCGGGGAGCTGTTTTTT. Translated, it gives CAWKAGLYTGELFF.

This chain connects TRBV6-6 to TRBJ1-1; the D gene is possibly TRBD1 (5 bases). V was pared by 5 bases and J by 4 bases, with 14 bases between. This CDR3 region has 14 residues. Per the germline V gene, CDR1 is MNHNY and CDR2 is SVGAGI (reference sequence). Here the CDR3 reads CASSPPGVGTEAFF. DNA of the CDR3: TGTGCCAGCAGTCCTCCGGGGGTAGGCACTGAAGCTTTCTTT.

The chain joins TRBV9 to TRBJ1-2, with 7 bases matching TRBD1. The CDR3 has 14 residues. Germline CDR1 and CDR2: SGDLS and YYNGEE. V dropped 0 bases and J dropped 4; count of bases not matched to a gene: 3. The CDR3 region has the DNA TGTGCCAGCAGCGTAGAAACAGGGGTCTATGGCTACACCTTC. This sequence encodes CASSVETGVYGYTF. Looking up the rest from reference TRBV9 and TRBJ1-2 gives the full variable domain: DSGVTQTPKHLITATGQRVTLRCSPRSGDLSVYWYQQSLDQGLQFLIQYYNGEERAKGNILERFSAQQFPDLHSELNLSSLELGDSALYFCASSVETGVYGYTFGSGTRLTVV.

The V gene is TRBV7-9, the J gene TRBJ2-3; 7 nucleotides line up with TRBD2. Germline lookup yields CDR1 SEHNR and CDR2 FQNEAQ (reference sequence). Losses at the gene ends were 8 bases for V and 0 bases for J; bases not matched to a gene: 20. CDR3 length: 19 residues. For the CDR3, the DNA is TGTGCCAGCCTAACGAGCTATGGGCGGGAGCCTCCTAGCACAGATACGCAGTATTTT. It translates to CASLTSYGREPPSTDTQYF.

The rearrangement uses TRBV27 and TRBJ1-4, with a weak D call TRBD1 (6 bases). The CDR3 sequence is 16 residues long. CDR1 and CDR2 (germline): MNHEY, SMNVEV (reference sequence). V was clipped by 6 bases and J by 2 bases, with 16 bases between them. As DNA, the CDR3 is TGTGCCAGCAGGATTACAGGGCAGGGTACTAATGAAAAACTGTTTTTT. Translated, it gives CASRITGQGTNEKLFF.